One sample yielded the 5 T cell receptor beta chains listed below, sequenced in a study of naive and memory T cell subsets. The SP2 primer and nested alpha and beta constant region primers amplified ligated cDNA in four rounds. TCRdb recomputed calls from the UMI-ligation and nested PCR reads with MiXCR, one row per CDR3 protein. Of around 35,000 distinct CDR3 sequences in the sample, approximately 9.9% were seen once. Specified treatment: skin biopsy from PPD injection site in Mantoux-positive individual. The library had UMIs added by 3' ligation of an oligonucleotide to TCR cDNA. Sequences were derived from skin, sampled from a tuberculin skin test site. The receptors were sampled from an adult in good health.

The chain is built from TRBV7-9 and TRBJ2-7; D ambiguous. In germline, CDR1 is SEHNR, CDR2 FQNEAQ (reference sequence). V was shortened by 6 bases and J by 0 bases, with 12 bases between the two germline ends. The CDR3 runs to 14 residues. The CDR3 here is CASSAESSSYEQYF. CDR3 bases: TGTGCCAGCAGTGCGGAATCGAGCTCCTACGAGCAGTACTTC. The full variable domain, in which reference TRBV7-9 and TRBJ2-7 provide the parts outside the CDR3, is DTGVSQNPRHKITKRGQNVTFRCDPISEHNRLYWYRQTLGQGPEFLTYFQNEAQLEKSRLLSDRFSAERPKGSFSTLEIQRTEQGDSAMYLCASSAESSSYEQYFGPGTRLTVT.

This clonotype was recorded many times. This chain joins TRBV20-1 and TRBJ2-3; TRBD2 aligns across 9 bases. The CDR3 sequence is 14 residues long. The V gene end was trimmed by 0 bases and the J gene end by 8 bases; junction bases not matched to a gene: 6. Germline loops: CDR1 DFQATT, CDR2 SNEGSKA (reference sequence). CDR3 DNA: TGCAGTGCTAGAGATTCGCGGGAGGGCCTTACGCAGTATTTT. Protein product: CSARDSREGLTQYF.

This clonotype has a handful of counts. The chain links TRBV5-1 to TRBJ2-5; 10 positions agree with TRBD1. Trimming cost V 1 base and J 3 bases; bases outside gene matches: 9. Germline V CDR1 and CDR2: SGHRS, YFSETQ. The CDR3 spans 17 residues. This CDR3 reads CASSLLSGTGAEETQYF. Written as DNA, the CDR3 is TGCGCCAGCAGCTTGTTATCCGGGACAGGGGCCGAAGAGACCCAGTACTTC.

The sample holds a few counts of this clonotype. A much bigger clone sits one base away, suggesting this may be a read error. The CDR3 region is CASSLAVGQGQGDTF. CDR3 nucleotide sequence: TGCGCCAGCAGCTTGGCCGTGGGACAGGGGCAAGGCGACACCTTC. V usage is TRBV5-1 and J usage is TRBJ1-2; TRBD1 matches at 10 bases. Trimming cost V 0 bases and J 12 bases; bases outside gene matches: 11. The germline gives CDR1 SGHRS, CDR2 YFSETQ. This CDR3 contains 15 residues. The complete variable domain, with remaining parts taken from reference TRBV5-1 and TRBJ1-2, reads KAGVTQTPRYLIKTRGQQVTLSCSPISGHRSVSWYQQTPGQGLQFLFEYFSETQRNKGNFPGRFSGRQFSNSRSEMNVSTLELGDSALYLCASSLAVGQGQGDTFGSGTRLTVV.

This clonotype was counted only a few times. The chain recombines TRBV2 with TRBJ2-7; a weak D match, TRBD1 (5 bases). Germline V gene lookup returns CDR1 SNHLY and CDR2 FYNNEI. The V gene lost 8 bases and the J gene lost 2 bases, with 16 bases spanning the gap. The CDR3 runs 14 residues. In nucleotides, the CDR3 is TGTGCCAGCCTGGGGCAGGGCAAGACCTACGAGCAGTACTTC. Its protein is CASLGQGKTYEQYF.